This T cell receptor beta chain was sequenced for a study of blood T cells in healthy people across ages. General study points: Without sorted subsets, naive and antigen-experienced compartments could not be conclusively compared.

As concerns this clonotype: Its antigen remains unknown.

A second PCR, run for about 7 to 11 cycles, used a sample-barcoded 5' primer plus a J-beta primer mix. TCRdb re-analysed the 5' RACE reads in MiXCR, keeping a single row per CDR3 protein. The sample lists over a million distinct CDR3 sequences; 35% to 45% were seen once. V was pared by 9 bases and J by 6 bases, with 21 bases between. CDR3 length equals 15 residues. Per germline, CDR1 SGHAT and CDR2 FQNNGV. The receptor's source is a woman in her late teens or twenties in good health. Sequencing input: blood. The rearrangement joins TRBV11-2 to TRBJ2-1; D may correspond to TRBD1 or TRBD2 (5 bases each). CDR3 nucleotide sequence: TGTGCCAGTCCTCCGTTGGGGGTCGCGAGCAATGAGCAGTTCTTC. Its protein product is CASPPLGVASNEQFF.